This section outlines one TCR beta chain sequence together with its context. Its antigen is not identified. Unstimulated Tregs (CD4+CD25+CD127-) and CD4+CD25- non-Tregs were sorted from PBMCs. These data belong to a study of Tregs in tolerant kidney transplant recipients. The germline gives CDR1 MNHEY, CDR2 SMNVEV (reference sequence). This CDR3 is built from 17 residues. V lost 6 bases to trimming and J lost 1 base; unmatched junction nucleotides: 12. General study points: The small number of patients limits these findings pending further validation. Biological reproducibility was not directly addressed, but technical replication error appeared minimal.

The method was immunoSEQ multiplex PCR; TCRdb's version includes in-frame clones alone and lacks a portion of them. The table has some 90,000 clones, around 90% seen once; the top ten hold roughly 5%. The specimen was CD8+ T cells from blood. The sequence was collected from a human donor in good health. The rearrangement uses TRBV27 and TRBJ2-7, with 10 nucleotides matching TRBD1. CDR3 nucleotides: TGTGCCAGCAGCTTAAACTCGGGACAGGGGCTTTCCTACGAGCAGTACTTC. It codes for CASSLNSGQGLSYEQYF.